This TCR beta chain was identified in a study of identical twins. There are 14 residues in the CDR3. V shed 4 bases and J shed 3 bases, with 11 bases lying between them. CDR1 is SGHVS, CDR2 FQNEAQ, per germline. Only healthy Caucasians were included as donors. In TCRdb, the 5' RACE reads were re-called with MiXCR into one record per CDR3 protein. The repertoire has approximately 550,000 distinct CDR3 sequences, 20% to 25% of them found once; the top ten carry around 0.47%. Worth noting for this clonotype: Its antigen is currently unknown.

General observations from the study: Models predicted too little out-of-frame TCR alpha sharing in monozygotic twins. Interpretation of the results relied on cross-sectional statistical analysis and not on following the same donors.

The sample was also linked to a second study, of yellow fever vaccine responses in identical twins.

Sequenced input: CD4+ T cells sorted from blood. This chain links TRBV7-8 with TRBJ2-3; D not certain. The clonotype was recovered from a woman aged 18-35 years in good health. The CDR3 DNA follows: TGTGCCAGCAGCTCGCTAACCGGGACAGATACGCAGTATTTT. Its translation: CASSSLTGTDTQYF.